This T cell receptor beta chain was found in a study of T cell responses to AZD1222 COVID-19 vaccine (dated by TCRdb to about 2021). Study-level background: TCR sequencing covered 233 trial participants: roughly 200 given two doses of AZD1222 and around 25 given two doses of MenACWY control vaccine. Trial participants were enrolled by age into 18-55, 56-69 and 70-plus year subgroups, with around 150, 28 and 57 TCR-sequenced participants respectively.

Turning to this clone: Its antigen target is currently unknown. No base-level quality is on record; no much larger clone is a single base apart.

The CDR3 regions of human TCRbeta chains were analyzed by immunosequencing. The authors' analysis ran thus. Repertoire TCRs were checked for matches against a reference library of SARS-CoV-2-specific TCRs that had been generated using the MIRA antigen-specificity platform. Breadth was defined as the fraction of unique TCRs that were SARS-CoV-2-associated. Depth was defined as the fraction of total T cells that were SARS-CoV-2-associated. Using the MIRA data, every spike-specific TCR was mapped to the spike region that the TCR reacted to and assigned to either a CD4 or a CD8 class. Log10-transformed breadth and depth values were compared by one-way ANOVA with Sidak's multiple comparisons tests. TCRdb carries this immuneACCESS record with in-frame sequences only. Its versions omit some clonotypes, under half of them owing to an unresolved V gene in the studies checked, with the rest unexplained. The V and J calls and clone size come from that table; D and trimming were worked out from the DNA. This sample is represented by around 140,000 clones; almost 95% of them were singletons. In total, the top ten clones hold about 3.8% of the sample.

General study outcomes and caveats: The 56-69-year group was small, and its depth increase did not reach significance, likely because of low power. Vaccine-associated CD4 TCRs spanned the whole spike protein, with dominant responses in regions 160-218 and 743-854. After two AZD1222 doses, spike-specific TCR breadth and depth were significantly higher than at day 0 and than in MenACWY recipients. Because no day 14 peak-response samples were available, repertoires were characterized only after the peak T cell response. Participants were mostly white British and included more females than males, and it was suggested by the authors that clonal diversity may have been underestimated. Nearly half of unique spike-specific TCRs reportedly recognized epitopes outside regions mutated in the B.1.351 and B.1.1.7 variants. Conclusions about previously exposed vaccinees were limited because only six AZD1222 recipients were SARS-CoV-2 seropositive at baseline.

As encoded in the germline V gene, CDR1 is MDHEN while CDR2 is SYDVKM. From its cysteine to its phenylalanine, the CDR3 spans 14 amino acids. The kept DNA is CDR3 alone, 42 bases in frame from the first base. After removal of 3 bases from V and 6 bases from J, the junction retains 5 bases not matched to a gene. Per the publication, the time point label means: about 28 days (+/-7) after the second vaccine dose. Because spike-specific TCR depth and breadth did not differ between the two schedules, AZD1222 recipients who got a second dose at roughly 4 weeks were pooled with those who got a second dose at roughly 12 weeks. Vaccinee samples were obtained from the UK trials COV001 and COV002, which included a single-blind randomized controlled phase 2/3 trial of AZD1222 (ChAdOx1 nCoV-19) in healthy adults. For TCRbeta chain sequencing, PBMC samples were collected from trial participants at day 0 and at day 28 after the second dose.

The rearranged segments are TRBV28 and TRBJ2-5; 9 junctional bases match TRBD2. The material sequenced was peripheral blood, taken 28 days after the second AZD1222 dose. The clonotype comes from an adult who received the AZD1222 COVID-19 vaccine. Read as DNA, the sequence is TGTGCCAGCAGTTTGGCTAGCGGGAAGAAGACCCAGTACTTC. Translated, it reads CASSLASGKKTQYF.